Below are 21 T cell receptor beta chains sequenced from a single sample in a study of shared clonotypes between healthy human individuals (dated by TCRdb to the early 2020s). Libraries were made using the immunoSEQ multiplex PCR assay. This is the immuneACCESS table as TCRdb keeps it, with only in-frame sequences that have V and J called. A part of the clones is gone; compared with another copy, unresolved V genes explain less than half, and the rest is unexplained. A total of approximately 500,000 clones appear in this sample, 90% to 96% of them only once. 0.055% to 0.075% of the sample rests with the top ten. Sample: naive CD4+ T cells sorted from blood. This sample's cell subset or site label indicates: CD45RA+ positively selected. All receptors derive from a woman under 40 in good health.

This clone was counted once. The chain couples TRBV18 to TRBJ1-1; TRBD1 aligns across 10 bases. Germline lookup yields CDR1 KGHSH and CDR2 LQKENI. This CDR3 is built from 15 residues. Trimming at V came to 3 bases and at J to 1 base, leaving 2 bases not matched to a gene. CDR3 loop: CASSPRQGANTEAFF. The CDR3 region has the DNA TGTGCCAGCTCACCCCGACAGGGGGCGAACACTGAAGCTTTCTTT.

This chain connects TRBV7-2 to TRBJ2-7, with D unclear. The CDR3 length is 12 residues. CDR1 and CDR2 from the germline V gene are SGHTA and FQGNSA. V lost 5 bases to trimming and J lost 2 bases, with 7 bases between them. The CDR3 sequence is CASSHDTYEQYF. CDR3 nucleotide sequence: TGTGCCAGCAGCCACGACACCTACGAGCAGTACTTC. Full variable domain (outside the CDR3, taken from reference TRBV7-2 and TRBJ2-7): GAGVSQSPSNKVTEKGKDVELRCDPISGHTALYWYRQSLGQGLEFLIYFQGNSAPDKSGLPSDRFSAERTGGSVSTLTIQRTQQEDSAVYLCASSHDTYEQYFGPGTRLTVT.

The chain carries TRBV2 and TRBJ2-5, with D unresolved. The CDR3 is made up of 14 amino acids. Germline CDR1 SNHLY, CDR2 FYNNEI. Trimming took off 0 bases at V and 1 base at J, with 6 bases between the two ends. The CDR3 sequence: CASSEALSQETQYF. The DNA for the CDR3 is TGTGCCAGCAGTGAAGCCTTGTCCCAAGAGACCCAGTACTTC.

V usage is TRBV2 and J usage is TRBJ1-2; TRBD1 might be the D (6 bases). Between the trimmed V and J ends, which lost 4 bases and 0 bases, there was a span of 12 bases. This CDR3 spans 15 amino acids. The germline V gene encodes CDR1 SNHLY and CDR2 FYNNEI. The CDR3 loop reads CASSGGGESNYGYTF. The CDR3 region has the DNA TGTGCCAGCAGTGGAGGGGGAGAATCTAACTATGGCTACACCTTC.

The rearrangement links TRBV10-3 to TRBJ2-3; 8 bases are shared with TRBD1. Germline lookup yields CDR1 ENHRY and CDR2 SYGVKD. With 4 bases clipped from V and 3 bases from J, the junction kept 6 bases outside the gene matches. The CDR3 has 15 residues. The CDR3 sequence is CAISAGGAGTDTQYF. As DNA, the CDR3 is TGTGCCATCAGTGCAGGGGGCGCGGGTACAGATACGCAGTATTTT.

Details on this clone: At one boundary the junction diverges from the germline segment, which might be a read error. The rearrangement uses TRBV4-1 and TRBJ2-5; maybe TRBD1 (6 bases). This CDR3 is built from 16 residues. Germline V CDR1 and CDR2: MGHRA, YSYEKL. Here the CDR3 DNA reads TGCGCCAGCAGCAAAGACGCAGGGGTGACGTTGGAGACCCAGTACTTC. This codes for CASSKDAGVTLETQYF.

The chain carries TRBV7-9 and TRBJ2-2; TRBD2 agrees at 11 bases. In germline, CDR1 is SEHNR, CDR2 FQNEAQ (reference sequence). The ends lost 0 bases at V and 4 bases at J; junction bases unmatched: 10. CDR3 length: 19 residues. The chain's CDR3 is CASSLAGLGLAGSTGELFF. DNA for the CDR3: TGTGCCAGCAGCTTAGCCGGCCTTGGACTAGCGGGTTCCACCGGGGAGCTGTTTTTT.

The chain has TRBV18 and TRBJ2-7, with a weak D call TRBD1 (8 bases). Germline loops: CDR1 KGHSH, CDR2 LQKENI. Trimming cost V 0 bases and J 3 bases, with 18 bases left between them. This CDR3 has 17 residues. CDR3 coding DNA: TGTGCCAGCTCACCACCGGTCCGGACAGGGAGGGACTACGAGCAGTACTTC. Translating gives CASSPPVRTGRDYEQYF.

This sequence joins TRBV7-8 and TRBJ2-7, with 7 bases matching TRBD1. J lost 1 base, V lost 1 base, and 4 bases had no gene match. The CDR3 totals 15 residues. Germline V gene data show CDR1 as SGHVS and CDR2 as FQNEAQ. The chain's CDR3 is CASSLEGAKSYEQYF. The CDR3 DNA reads TGTGCCAGCAGCTTAGAGGGGGCGAAATCCTACGAGCAGTACTTC.

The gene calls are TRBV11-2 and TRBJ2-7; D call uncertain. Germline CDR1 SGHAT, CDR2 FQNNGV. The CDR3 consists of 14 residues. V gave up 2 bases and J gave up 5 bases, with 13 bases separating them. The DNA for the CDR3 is TGTGCCAGCAGCTTAAGCATCCCTAGAAACGAGCAGTACTTC. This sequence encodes CASSLSIPRNEQYF.

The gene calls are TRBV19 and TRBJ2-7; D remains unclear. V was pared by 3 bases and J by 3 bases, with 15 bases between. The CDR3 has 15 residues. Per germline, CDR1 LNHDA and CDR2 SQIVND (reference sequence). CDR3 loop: CASSIRFTNFYEQYF. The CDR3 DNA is TGTGCCAGTAGTATCCGTTTTACGAACTTCTACGAGCAGTACTTC. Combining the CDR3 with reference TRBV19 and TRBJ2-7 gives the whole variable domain DGGITQSPKYLFRKEGQNVTLSCEQNLNHDAMYWYRQDPGQGLRLIYYSQIVNDFQKGDIAEGYSVSREKKESFPLTVTSAQKNPTAFYLCASSIRFTNFYEQYFGPGTRLTVT.

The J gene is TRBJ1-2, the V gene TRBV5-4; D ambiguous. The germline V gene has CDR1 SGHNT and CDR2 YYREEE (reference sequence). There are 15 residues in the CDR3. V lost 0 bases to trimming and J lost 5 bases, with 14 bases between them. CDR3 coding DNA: TGTGCCAGCAGCTTGGATCCGGGAGGTACTTATGGCTACACCTTC. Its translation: CASSLDPGGTYGYTF.

CDR3 sequence: CASSVRLVPEAFF. CDR3 bases: TGTGCCAGCAGCGTGCGCCTCGTTCCTGAAGCTTTCTTT. The chain combines TRBV13 with TRBJ1-1; D is unresolved. The CDR3 loop spans 13 amino acids. Looked up from germline, CDR1 is PRHDT and CDR2 is FYEKMQ (reference sequence). The V gene lost 5 bases and the J gene lost 6 bases, with 13 bases spanning the gap.

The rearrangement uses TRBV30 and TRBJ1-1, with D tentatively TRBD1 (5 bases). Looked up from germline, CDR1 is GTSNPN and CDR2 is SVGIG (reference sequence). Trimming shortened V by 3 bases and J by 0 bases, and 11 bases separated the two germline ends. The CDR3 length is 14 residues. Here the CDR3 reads CAWSADTMNTEAFF. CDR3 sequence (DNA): TGTGCCTGGAGCGCGGACACCATGAACACTGAAGCTTTCTTT.

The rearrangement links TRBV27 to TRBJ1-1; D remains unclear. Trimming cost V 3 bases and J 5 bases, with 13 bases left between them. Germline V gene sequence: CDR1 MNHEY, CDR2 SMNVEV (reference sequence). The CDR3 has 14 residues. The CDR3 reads CASSFQRFDTEAFF. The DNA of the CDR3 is TGTGCCAGCAGTTTCCAGAGGTTTGATACTGAAGCTTTCTTT.

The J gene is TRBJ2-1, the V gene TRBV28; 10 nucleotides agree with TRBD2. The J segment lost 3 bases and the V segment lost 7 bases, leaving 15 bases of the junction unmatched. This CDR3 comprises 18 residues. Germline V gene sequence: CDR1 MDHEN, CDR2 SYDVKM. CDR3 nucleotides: TGTGCCAGCATTCGGGCTAGCGGGAGTAGCGCCCACTACAATGAGCAGTTCTTC. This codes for CASIRASGSSAHYNEQFF. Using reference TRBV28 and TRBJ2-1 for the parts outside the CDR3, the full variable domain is DVKVTQSSRYLVKRTGEKVFLECVQDMDHENMFWYRQDPGLGLRLIYFSYDVKMKEKGDIPEGYSVSREKKERFSLILESASTNQTSMYLCASIRASGSSAHYNEQFFGPGTRLTVL.

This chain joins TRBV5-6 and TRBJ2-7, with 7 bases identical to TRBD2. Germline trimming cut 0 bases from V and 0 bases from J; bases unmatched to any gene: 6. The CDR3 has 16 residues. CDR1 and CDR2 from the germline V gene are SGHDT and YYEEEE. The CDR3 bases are TGTGCCAGCAGCTTGGTTTGGGGCGGGAGCTCCTACGAGCAGTACTTC. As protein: CASSLVWGGSSYEQYF.

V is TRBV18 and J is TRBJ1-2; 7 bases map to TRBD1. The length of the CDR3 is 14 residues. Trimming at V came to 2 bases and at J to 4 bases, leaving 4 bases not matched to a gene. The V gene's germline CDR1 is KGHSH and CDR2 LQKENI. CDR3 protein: CASSPSDRFYGYTF. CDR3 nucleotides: TGTGCCAGCTCACCATCGGACAGGTTCTATGGCTACACCTTC.

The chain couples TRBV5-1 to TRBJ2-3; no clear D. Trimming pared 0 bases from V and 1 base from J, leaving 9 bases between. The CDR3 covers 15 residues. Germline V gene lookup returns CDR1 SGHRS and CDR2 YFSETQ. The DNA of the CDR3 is TGCGCCAGCAGCTTGGGCCAACCACGCACAGATACGCAGTATTTT. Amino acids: CASSLGQPRTDTQYF.

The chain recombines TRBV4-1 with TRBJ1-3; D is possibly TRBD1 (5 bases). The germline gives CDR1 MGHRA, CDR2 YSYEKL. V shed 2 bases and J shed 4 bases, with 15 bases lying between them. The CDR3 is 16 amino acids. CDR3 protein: CASSQRLGERGNTIYF. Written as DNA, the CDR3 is TGCGCCAGCAGCCAAAGACTGGGGGAAAGGGGAAACACCATATATTTT.

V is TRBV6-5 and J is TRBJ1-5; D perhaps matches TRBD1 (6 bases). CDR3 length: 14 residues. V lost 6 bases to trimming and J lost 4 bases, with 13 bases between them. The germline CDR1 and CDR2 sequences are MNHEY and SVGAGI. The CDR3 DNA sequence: TGTGCCAGCAGGGGCAGGGGACGGAATCAGCCCCAGCATTTT. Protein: CASRGRGRNQPQHF.